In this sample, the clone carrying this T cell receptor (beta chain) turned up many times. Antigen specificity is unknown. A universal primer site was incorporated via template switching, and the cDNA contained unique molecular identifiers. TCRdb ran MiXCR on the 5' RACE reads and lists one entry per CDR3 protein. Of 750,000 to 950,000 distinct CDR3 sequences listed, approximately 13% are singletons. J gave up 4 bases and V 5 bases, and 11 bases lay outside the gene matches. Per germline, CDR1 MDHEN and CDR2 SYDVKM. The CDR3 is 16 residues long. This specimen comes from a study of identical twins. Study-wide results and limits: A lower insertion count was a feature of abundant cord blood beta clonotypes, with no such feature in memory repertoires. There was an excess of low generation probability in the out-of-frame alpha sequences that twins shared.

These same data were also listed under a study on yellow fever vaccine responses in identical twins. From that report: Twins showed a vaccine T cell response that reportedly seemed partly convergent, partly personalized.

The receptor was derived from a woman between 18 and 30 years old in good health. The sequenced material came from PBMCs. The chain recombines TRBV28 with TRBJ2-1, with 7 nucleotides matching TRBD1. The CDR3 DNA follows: TGTGCCAGCAGTCGACCCGGGACAGTCATATACAATGAGCAGTTCTTC. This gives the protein CASSRPGTVIYNEQFF.